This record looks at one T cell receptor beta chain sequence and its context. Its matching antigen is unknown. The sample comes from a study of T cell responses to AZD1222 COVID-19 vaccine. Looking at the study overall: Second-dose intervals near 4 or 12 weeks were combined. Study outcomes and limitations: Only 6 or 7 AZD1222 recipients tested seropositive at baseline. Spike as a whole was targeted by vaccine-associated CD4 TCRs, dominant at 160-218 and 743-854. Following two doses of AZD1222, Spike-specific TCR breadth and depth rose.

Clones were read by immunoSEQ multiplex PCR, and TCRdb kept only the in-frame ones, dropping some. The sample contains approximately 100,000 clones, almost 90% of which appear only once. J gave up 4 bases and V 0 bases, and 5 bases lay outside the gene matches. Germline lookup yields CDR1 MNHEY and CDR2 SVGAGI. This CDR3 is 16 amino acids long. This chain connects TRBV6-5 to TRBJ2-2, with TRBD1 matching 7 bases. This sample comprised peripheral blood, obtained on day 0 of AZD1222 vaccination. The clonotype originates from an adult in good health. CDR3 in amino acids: CASSYSRQGGTGELFF. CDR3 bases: TGTGCCAGCAGTTACTCGAGACAGGGCGGCACCGGGGAGCTGTTTTTT.